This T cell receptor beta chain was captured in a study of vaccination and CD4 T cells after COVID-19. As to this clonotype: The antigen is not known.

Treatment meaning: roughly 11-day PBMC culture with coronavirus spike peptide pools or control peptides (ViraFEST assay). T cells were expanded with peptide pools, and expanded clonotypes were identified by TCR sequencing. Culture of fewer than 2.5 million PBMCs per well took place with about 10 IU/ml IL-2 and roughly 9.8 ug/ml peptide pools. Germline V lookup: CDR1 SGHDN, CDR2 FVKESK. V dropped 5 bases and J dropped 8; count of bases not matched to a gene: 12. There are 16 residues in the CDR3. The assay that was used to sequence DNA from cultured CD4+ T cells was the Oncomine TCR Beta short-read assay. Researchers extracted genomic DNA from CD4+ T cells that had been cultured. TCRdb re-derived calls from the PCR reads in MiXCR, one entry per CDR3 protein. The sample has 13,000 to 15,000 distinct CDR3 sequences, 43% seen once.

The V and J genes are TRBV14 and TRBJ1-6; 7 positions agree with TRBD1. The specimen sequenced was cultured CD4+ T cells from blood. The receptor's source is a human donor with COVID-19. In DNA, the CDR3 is TGTGCCAGCAGCAGAACCCCGGGGACAGTATATTCACCCCTCCACTTT. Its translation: CASSRTPGTVYSPLHF.